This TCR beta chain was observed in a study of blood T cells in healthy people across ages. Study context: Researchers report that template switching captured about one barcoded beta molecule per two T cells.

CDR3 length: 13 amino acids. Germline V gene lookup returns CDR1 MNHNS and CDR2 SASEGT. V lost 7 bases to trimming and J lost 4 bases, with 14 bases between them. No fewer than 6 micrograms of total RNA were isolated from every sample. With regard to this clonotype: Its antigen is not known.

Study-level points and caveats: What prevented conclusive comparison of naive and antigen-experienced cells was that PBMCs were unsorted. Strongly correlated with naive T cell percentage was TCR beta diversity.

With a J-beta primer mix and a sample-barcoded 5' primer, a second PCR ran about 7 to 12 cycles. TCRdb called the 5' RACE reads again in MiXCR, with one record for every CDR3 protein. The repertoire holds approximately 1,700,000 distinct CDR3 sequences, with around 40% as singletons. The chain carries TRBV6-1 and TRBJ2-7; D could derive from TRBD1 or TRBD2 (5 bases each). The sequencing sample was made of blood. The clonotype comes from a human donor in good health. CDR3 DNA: TGTGCCAGCACCGGGGCATCAGGTTACGAGCAGTACTTC. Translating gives CASTGASGYEQYF.